What follows are 17 T cell receptor beta chains derived from one specimen sequenced in a study of shared clonotypes between healthy human individuals. Some clones are missing from TCRdb's copy, which holds only in-frame ones; the method was immunoSEQ multiplex PCR. Among about 680,000 clones listed, just over 90% were seen once. Naivety among CD8 cells was defined by CD45RO negativity and positive CCR7 selection, thereby excluding terminally differentiated effector memory CD45RA+ cells. The specimen sequenced was naive CD8+ T cells sorted from blood. The receptors originated from a man aged 25 to 40 in good health.

The rearrangement joins TRBV18 to TRBJ2-3, with 10 bases fitting TRBD2. The germline gives CDR1 KGHSH, CDR2 LQKENI. V shed 8 bases, J shed 4 bases, and the junction held 18 bases outside the gene matches. The CDR3 has 18 residues. CDR3 bases: TGTGCCAGCCCGCCTACTAGCGGGGAGTCCCAAGGGCCAGATACGCAGTATTTT. It translates to CASPPTSGESQGPDTQYF.

This clone came up once. The CDR3 spells CASSVDNTEAFF. CDR3 DNA: TGTGCCAGCTCAGTAGATAACACTGAAGCTTTCTTT. The chain has TRBV18 and TRBJ1-1; unclear D gene. The CDR3 is 12 amino acids. Between the trimmed V and J ends, which lost 5 bases and 2 bases, there was a span of 6 bases. CDR1 and CDR2 from the germline V gene are KGHSH and LQKENI.

The chain links TRBV7-8 to TRBJ1-5; D gene unclear. The CDR3 totals 17 residues. Trimming cost V 1 base and J 5 bases, with 18 bases left between them. Germline V gene lookup returns CDR1 SGHVS and CDR2 FQNEAQ. The CDR3 sequence is CASSLVRSGGRDQPQHF. Written as DNA, the CDR3 is TGTGCCAGCAGCTTAGTCCGGAGTGGCGGGAGAGATCAGCCCCAGCATTTT. Complete variable domain (other parts from reference TRBV7-8 and TRBJ1-5): GAGVSQSPRYKVAKRGQDVALRCDPISGHVSLFWYQQALGQGPEFLTYFQNEAQLDKSGLPSDRFFAERPEGSVSTLKIQRTQQEDSAVYLCASSLVRSGGRDQPQHFGDGTRLSIL.

V usage is TRBV16 and J usage is TRBJ2-2; D remains ambiguous. With 1 base removed from V and 4 bases from J, the gap between germline ends came to 10 bases. The CDR3 length is 15 residues. CDR1 and CDR2 from the germline V gene are KGHSY and FQNENV. The CDR3 protein is CASSQFSLVTGELFF. The DNA of the CDR3 is TGTGCCAGCAGCCAATTCAGCCTAGTCACCGGGGAGCTGTTTTTT.

This chain uses TRBV15 with TRBJ1-2; maybe TRBD1 (5 bases). CDR1 is LNHNV and CDR2 is YYDKDF in the germline V gene (reference sequence). Trimming took off 0 bases at V and 8 bases at J, with 7 bases between the two ends. This CDR3 spans 12 amino acids. The CDR3 spells CATSRDGGGYTF. The CDR3 DNA is TGTGCCACCAGCAGAGATGGGGGAGGCTACACCTTC.

The J gene is TRBJ2-7, the V gene TRBV13; 7 bases agree with TRBD1. CDR1 is PRHDT and CDR2 is FYEKMQ in the germline V gene (reference sequence). This CDR3 has 13 amino acids. Losses at the gene ends were 5 bases for V and 3 bases for J; bases not matched to a gene: 4. CDR3 in DNA: TGTGCCAGCAGCAGGGGGCCCTACTACGAGCAGTACTTC. This translates into CASSRGPYYEQYF.

This clone was observed a single time. This chain joins TRBV15 and TRBJ2-7, with D possibly being TRBD2 (5 bases). The CDR3 has 12 residues. Trimming took 6 bases from V and 5 from J, leaving 11 bases between them. Germline V lookup: CDR1 LNHNV, CDR2 YYDKDF (reference sequence). In nucleotides, the CDR3 is TGTGCCACCAGGCAGGCGGGCGACGAGCAGTACTTC. Amino acid sequence: CATRQAGDEQYF.

The rearrangement joins TRBV7-8 to TRBJ2-7; the match to TRBD1 covers 7 bases. CDR3 length: 14 amino acids. Germline CDR1 SGHVS, CDR2 FQNEAQ. Trimming cost V 0 bases and J 4 bases; bases outside gene matches: 3. The CDR3 DNA follows: TGTGCCAGCAGCTTAGCGGGACAGCCTTACGAGCAGTACTTC. It encodes CASSLAGQPYEQYF.

This chain links TRBV4-1 with TRBJ2-5; the D is unclear. The DNA end lines up better with TRBJ2-7; the J call may be wrong. CDR3 length: 14 amino acids. Germline lookup yields CDR1 MGHRA and CDR2 YSYEKL. CDR3 bases: TGCGCCAGCAGCCACGATAACTCGTCCCCCGAGCAGTACTTC. It codes for CASSHDNSSPEQYF.

J is TRBJ2-3 and V is TRBV29-1; D gene uncertain. The CDR3 length is 14 residues. Germline loops: CDR1 SQVTM, CDR2 ANQGSEA. V lost 2 bases, J lost 0 bases, and 9 bases lay in between. CDR3 loop: CSVESQTSTDTQYF. In DNA, the CDR3 is TGCAGCGTTGAATCGCAGACTAGCACAGATACGCAGTATTTT.

The chain employs TRBV27 and TRBJ1-2, with D possibly matching TRBD1 (6 bases). V was cut by 2 bases and J by 4 bases, with 11 bases left in between. CDR3 length equals 14 residues. The germline CDR1 and CDR2 sequences are MNHEY and SMNVEV (reference sequence). CDR3: CASSLRGGIYGYTF. The CDR3 coding sequence is TGTGCCAGCAGTTTACGAGGGGGTATCTATGGCTACACCTTC.

The rearrangement links TRBV7-9 to TRBJ2-1; 10 positions match TRBD2. V lost 7 bases to trimming and J lost 6 bases; unmatched junction nucleotides: 9. Germline V lookup: CDR1 SEHNR, CDR2 FQNEAQ (reference sequence). This CDR3 region has 15 residues. CDR3 region: CASTSKGLAFNEQFF. Written as DNA, the CDR3 is TGTGCCAGCACCTCCAAGGGACTAGCGTTCAATGAGCAGTTCTTC.

The chain couples TRBV7-9 to TRBJ2-7; 8 bases are a match to TRBD1. The V gene end was trimmed by 6 bases and the J gene end by 2 bases; junction bases not matched to a gene: 6. Germline V gene sequence: CDR1 SEHNR, CDR2 FQNEAQ (reference sequence). There are 14 residues in the CDR3. The CDR3 DNA sequence: TGTGCCAGCAGGGGTTGGGACAGGCCCTACGAGCAGTACTTC. Translation gives CASRGWDRPYEQYF.

CDR3 sequence: CASISTSGSNEQFF. The CDR3 nucleotides read TGCGCCAGCATCTCGACTAGCGGGAGTAATGAGCAGTTCTTC. The chain links TRBV10-2 to TRBJ2-1; 12 bases map to TRBD2. V trimming: 7 bases; J trimming: 7 bases; junction bases outside the gene matches: 5. Germline loops: CDR1 WSHSY, CDR2 SAAADI. This CDR3 is built from 14 residues.

The CDR3 here is CASSETGQSTDTQYF. In DNA form, the CDR3 reads TGTGCCAGCAGTGAAACAGGACAGAGCACAGATACGCAGTATTTT. The genes are TRBV25-1 and TRBJ2-3, with D tentatively TRBD1 (6 bases). Trimming pared 2 bases from V and 0 bases from J, leaving 9 bases between. The CDR3 length is 15 residues. In germline, CDR1 is MGHDK, CDR2 SYGVNS.

The count of this clone is one. The chain combines TRBV27 with TRBJ2-7; possible D gene TRBD2, 5 bases. The CDR3 extends over 16 amino acids. V lost 5 bases to trimming and J lost 0 bases, with 17 bases between them. The germline CDR1 and CDR2 sequences are MNHEY and SMNVEV (reference sequence). The DNA of the CDR3 is TGTGCCAGCAGTACTTTTCCGCGGGCCCGCTCCTACGAGCAGTACTTC. It yields the protein CASSTFPRARSYEQYF.

J is TRBJ2-3 and V is TRBV7-8; TRBD2 matches at 14 bases. V trimming: 2 bases; J trimming: 7 bases; junction bases outside the gene matches: 11. There are 18 residues in the CDR3. In germline, CDR1 is SGHVS, CDR2 FQNEAQ. The DNA for the CDR3 is TGTGCCAGCAGCTTACCCCGTCGACTAGCGGGAGGGCCCAATACGCAGTATTTT. Its translation: CASSLPRRLAGGPNTQYF.